These 21 T cell receptor beta chains were sequenced from one sample in a study of chemoradiotherapy in HPV16-positive cancers. Data came from immunoSEQ multiplex PCR; TCRdb stores just in-frame clones and leaves some out. The sample holds under 35,000 clones, 93% seen once. The source was blood, collected from a patient who underwent chemoradiotherapy. All receptors derive from a human donor with HPV-associated anogenital cancer.

The rearrangement joins TRBV7-9 to TRBJ2-7; unclear D gene. This CDR3 region has 11 residues. V gave up 0 bases and J gave up 7 bases, with 4 bases separating them. Germline V gene sequence: CDR1 SEHNR, CDR2 FQNEAQ (reference sequence). The CDR3 spells CASSLAVEQYF. CDR3 sequence (DNA): TGTGCCAGCAGCTTAGCGGTAGAGCAGTACTTC.

There are a few counts of this clone. V usage is TRBV9 and J usage is TRBJ1-5, with 9 nucleotides matching TRBD1. Trimming cost V 0 bases and J 5 bases; bases outside gene matches: 0. Germline V gives CDR1 SGDLS, CDR2 YYNGEE. CDR3 length: 14 amino acids. Here the CDR3 reads CASSVGQGDQPQHF. The DNA of the CDR3 is TGTGCCAGCAGCGTAGGACAGGGGGATCAGCCCCAGCATTTT. The whole variable domain, filled in from reference TRBV9 and TRBJ1-5, reads DSGVTQTPKHLITATGQRVTLRCSPRSGDLSVYWYQQSLDQGLQFLIQYYNGEERAKGNILERFSAQQFPDLHSELNLSSLELGDSALYFCASSVGQGDQPQHFGDGTRLSIL.

CDR3 sequence (DNA): TGCGCCAGCAGCCAAGAACCGGGCCGGAAGGGGCCCCAGCATTTT. This translates into CASSQEPGRKGPQHF. J is TRBJ1-5 and V is TRBV4-1; D is unresolved. V lost 0 bases to trimming and J lost 9 bases, with 15 bases between them. The germline gives CDR1 MGHRA, CDR2 YSYEKL. The CDR3 consists of 15 residues.

This rearrangement joins TRBV4-3 to TRBJ2-6; possible D gene TRBD2, 6 bases. The germline CDR1 and CDR2 sequences are LGHNA and YSLEER. The CDR3 spans 15 residues. V lost 1 base and J lost 2, with 6 bases in between. CDR3 amino acids: CASSQGGAGANVLTF. The CDR3 DNA follows: TGCGCCAGCAGCCAAGGCGGGGCTGGGGCCAACGTCCTGACTTTC.

CDR3 nucleotides: TGTGCCAGCAGTCCCATGGGGCTTCCAAACTATGGCTACACCTTC. It translates to CASSPMGLPNYGYTF. This rearrangement joins TRBV27 to TRBJ1-2; perhaps TRBD1 as D (5 bases). The CDR3 is 15 residues long. V lost 5 bases, J lost 2 bases, and 15 bases lay in between. Germline CDR1 is MNHEY and CDR2 is SMNVEV (reference sequence).

The V gene is TRBV7-9, the J gene TRBJ1-4; 11 nucleotides match TRBD1. V lost 5 bases, J lost 6 bases, and 8 bases stayed unmatched. CDR3 length: 16 residues. The germline V gene encodes CDR1 SEHNR and CDR2 FQNEAQ (reference sequence). CDR3 sequence reads: CASSARLGQGDEKLFF. The CDR3 DNA follows: TGTGCCAGCAGCGCGCGCCTGGGACAGGGGGATGAAAAACTGTTTTTT.

V usage is TRBV19 and J usage is TRBJ2-3; perhaps TRBD2 as D (6 bases). This CDR3 has 17 residues. V lost 3 bases and J 3 bases, leaving 19 bases between the germline ends. The germline gives CDR1 LNHDA, CDR2 SQIVND (reference sequence). CDR3 bases: TGTGCCAGTAGTATCGCCCTTGGCGGAGGGAAGACAGATACGCAGTATTTT. Amino acid sequence: CASSIALGGGKTDTQYF.

The chain carries TRBV18 and TRBJ1-1; 7 bases match TRBD1. The trim removed 3 bases at V and 1 base at J, leaving 8 bases unmatched. Germline CDR1 KGHSH, CDR2 LQKENI. The CDR3 covers 16 residues. CDR3 region: CASSPGQIHRNTEAFF. CDR3 DNA: TGTGCCAGCTCACCGGGACAGATTCATCGGAACACTGAAGCTTTCTTT.

The chain joins TRBV7-2 to TRBJ2-3; TRBD2 is a possible D gene (6 bases). The CDR3 totals 17 residues. The germline V and J ends were trimmed by 7 bases and 1 base, with 21 bases remaining between them. The V gene's germline CDR1 is SGHTA and CDR2 FQGNSA. For the CDR3, the DNA is TGTGCCAGCAAAAAAGGTGGTTGGCGGGGACGCACAGATACGCAGTATTTT. Its translation: CASKKGGWRGRTDTQYF.

The rearrangement uses TRBV4-3 and TRBJ2-6; no reliable D call. Trimming took off 0 bases at V and 0 bases at J, with 6 bases between the two ends. This CDR3 is 16 amino acids long. Germline assignment: CDR1 LGHNA and CDR2 YSLEER. The CDR3 coding sequence is TGCGCCAGCAGCCAAGATCACAGCTCTGGGGCCAACGTCCTGACTTTC. Its protein is CASSQDHSSGANVLTF.

This clone was counted a single time. The CDR3 reads CASSSTLGLVQETQYF. CDR3 bases: TGTGCCAGCAGCTCGACCCTAGGACTAGTCCAAGAGACCCAGTACTTC. This rearrangement joins TRBV7-2 to TRBJ2-5; 7 nucleotides agree with TRBD2. With 4 bases clipped from V and 1 base from J, the junction kept 9 bases outside the gene matches. The CDR3 consists of 16 residues. The germline V gene has CDR1 SGHTA and CDR2 FQGNSA.

The chain carries TRBV19 and TRBJ2-7; 8 nucleotides align to TRBD2. The CDR3 is 15 residues long. Germline V gene data show CDR1 as LNHDA and CDR2 as SQIVND (reference sequence). The V gene end was trimmed by 4 bases and the J gene end by 2 bases; junction bases not matched to a gene: 7. DNA of the CDR3: TGTGCCAGTAGTACCACCGGGACTAGTCCCTACGAGCAGTACTTC. Protein: CASSTTGTSPYEQYF.

The rearrangement joins TRBV4-1 to TRBJ2-2; 8 bases agree with TRBD2. The V gene's germline CDR1 is MGHRA and CDR2 YSYEKL. V lost 3 bases and J lost 4; bases outside the gene matches: 7. The CDR3 sequence is 16 residues long. The DNA for the CDR3 is TGCGCCAGCAGCCAGCGGGGGGCTCTGAGCACCGGGGAGCTGTTTTTT. The encoded protein is CASSQRGALSTGELFF.

The chain uses TRBV11-2 and TRBJ2-1; D call uncertain. The CDR3 totals 13 residues. V gave up 5 bases and J gave up 15 bases, with 20 bases separating them. Per the germline V gene, CDR1 is SGHAT and CDR2 is FQNNGV. The CDR3 sequence is CASSPRGRTVPFF. The CDR3 DNA is TGTGCCAGCAGCCCACGAGGCCGCACAGTCCCGTTCTTC.

This clone was seen a handful of times. The chain joins TRBV18 to TRBJ2-5, with D unresolved. The CDR3 loop spans 14 amino acids. V dropped 0 bases and J dropped 2 bases, with 7 bases sitting between them. From germline, CDR1 is KGHSH and CDR2 LQKENI. The CDR3 DNA reads TGTGCCAGCTCACCACCGTCAGTTCAAGAGACCCAGTACTTC. Translating it yields CASSPPSVQETQYF.

The gene calls are TRBV6-4 and TRBJ2-2; unclear D gene. The germline gives CDR1 MRHNA, CDR2 SNTAGT. V lost 5 bases and J lost 3, with 16 bases in between. This CDR3 has 16 residues. CDR3 DNA sequence: TGTGCCAGCAGTCGACACATGCCTTTGTACACCGGGGAGCTGTTTTTT. Amino acids: CASSRHMPLYTGELFF.

J is TRBJ2-3 and V is TRBV5-1, with D perhaps matching TRBD2 (6 bases). This CDR3 has 15 amino acids. The V gene's germline CDR1 is SGHRS and CDR2 YFSETQ. The V gene lost 4 bases and the J gene lost 0 bases, with 12 bases spanning the gap. The DNA of the CDR3 is TGCGCCAGCAGCACGGGGGTATCTAGCACAGATACGCAGTATTTT. Encoded protein: CASSTGVSSTDTQYF.

V and J are TRBV9 and TRBJ1-2; possibly TRBD1 for D (6 bases). The V gene lost 3 bases and the J gene lost 6 bases, with 15 bases spanning the gap. CDR1 is SGDLS, CDR2 YYNGEE, per germline. The CDR3 has 14 residues. CDR3 nucleotides: TGTGCCAGCAGCGGCAGGGGAGGTTGGGATGGCTACACCTTC. It is translated as CASSGRGGWDGYTF.

The V gene is TRBV28, the J gene TRBJ2-7, with D possibly being TRBD1 (6 bases). V shed 6 bases and J shed 6 bases, with 12 bases lying between them. The CDR3 consists of 12 residues. Per germline, CDR1 MDHEN and CDR2 SYDVKM. CDR3 sequence (DNA): TGTGCCAGCAGGAACTACAGGGCCGAGCAGTACTTC. This gives the protein CASRNYRAEQYF.

This rearrangement joins TRBV6-5 to TRBJ2-3, with 8 bases that match TRBD2. Germline assignment: CDR1 MNHEY and CDR2 SVGAGI. V shed 6 bases and J 0 bases; nucleotides not matched to a gene: 5. There are 15 residues in the CDR3. The CDR3 DNA sequence: TGTGCCAGCAGCCACACTAGCGGAAGCACAGATACGCAGTATTTT. This sequence encodes CASSHTSGSTDTQYF.

The rearrangement uses TRBV27 and TRBJ2-3, with D tentatively TRBD1 (6 bases). The CDR3 extends over 14 amino acids. Germline-derived CDR1 and CDR2 are MNHEY and SMNVEV (reference sequence). The germline V and J ends were trimmed by 3 bases and 6 bases, with 13 bases remaining between them. CDR3 DNA sequence: TGTGCCAGCAGTTTGACAGGACCGCACGATACGCAGTATTTT. Translation: CASSLTGPHDTQYF.